A selection of T cell receptor beta chains follows, all from one sample in a study of blood T cell repertoires in COVID-19. The assay was immunoSEQ multiplex PCR, and TCRdb's table has in-frame clones only and misses some. Among about 460,000 clones, around 85% were seen once, and the ten largest hold 8.3%. Sequenced input: PBMCs or T cells enriched from blood (not recorded which). These receptor sequences come from a woman aged 55-69 years who had recovered from COVID-19. Each CDR3 is given with its conserved first and last residue. Each record gives: V gene, clone size, D gene, J gene, CDR3 DNA, CDR3 protein. D genes are given only for firm matches. Size is stated for part of the rows, as once, few or many counts, or as a class when the clone is expanded.

TRBV3-1/TRBV3-2,.,.,TRBJ1-6,TGTGCCAGCAGCCACCAACAGGTCGGACCCCTCCACTTT,CASSHQQVGPLHF
TRBV2,.,.,TRBJ1-6,TGTGCCAGCAGTCCTTCGGGGGGGCCAAATTCACCCCTCCACTTT,CASSPSGGPNSPLHF
TRBV4-1,few,TRBD1,TRBJ1-6,TGCGCCAGCAGCCAAGATCAGGGGGCACCCCTCCACTTT,CASSQDQGAPLHF
TRBV18,.,TRBD1,TRBJ1-4,TGTGCCAGCTCACCTAACACCAGGGGGCTTGGGGAAGAAAAACTGTTTTTT,CASSPNTRGLGEEKLFF
TRBV11-3,.,TRBD2,TRBJ2-5,TGTGCCAGCAGCCTGACGGGGGGTCAAGAGACCCAGTACTTC,CASSLTGGQETQYF
TRBV4-1,.,TRBD1,TRBJ1-5,TGCGCCAGCAGCCAACCGGGACAGGAAAATCAGCCCCAGCATTTT,CASSQPGQENQPQHF
TRBV7-2,.,TRBD1,TRBJ1-1,TGTGCCAGCAGCTTGCCGACAGGGTCGTCAGGGTCTGAAGCTTTCTTT,CASSLPTGSSGSEAFF
TRBV12-3/TRBV12-4,.,.,TRBJ1-2,TGTGCCAGCAGTTTAGACAGGGCCGGCTACACCTTC,CASSLDRAGYTF
TRBV6-5,.,TRBD1,TRBJ2-7,TGTGCCAGCAGTTCCCGGGACAGGGTCTCCGAGCAGTACTTC,CASSSRDRVSEQYF
TRBV3-1/TRBV3-2,.,.,TRBJ1-2,TGTGCCAGCAGCCAAGGGCAGGGGCACGGTGGCTACACCTTC,CASSQGQGHGGYTF
TRBV11-3,.,.,TRBJ2-7,TGTGCCAGCAGCTTAGATCTGGAGTCAGGGGTTATTAACGAGCAGTACTTC,CASSLDLESGVINEQYF
TRBV5-4,.,.,TRBJ2-2,TGTGCCAGCAGCTACCGGACGGGGGACGGGGAGCTGTTTTTT,CASSYRTGDGELFF
TRBV18,.,TRBD2,TRBJ2-3,TGTGCCAGCTCGCAACTAGCGGGGGGGCCGACTCGCACAGATACGCAGTATTTT,CASSQLAGGPTRTDTQYF
TRBV7-8,.,TRBD1,TRBJ1-5,TGTGCCAGCAGCTTAGGCTACAGGGGAAGCAATCAGCCCCAGCATTTT,CASSLGYRGSNQPQHF
TRBV3-1/TRBV3-2,.,.,TRBJ2-2,TGTGCCAGCAGCCAAGAATTCAGGGCTACCGGGGAGCTGTTTTTT,CASSQEFRATGELFF
TRBV18,.,TRBD1,TRBJ1-1,TGTGCCAGCTCATCGGGACAGGGGATCGGCACTGAAGCTTTCTTT,CASSSGQGIGTEAFF
TRBV6-1,.,.,TRBJ1-6,TGTGCCAGCAGTGAAGGGGAAAAGGGGCGGGGAGTACCCCTCCACTTT,CASSEGEKGRGVPLHF
TRBV19,.,TRBD1,TRBJ1-2,TGTGCCAGTAGCCCTTCGACAGGGGTGGCCTATGGCTACACCTTC,CASSPSTGVAYGYTF
TRBV14,.,.,TRBJ1-2,TGTGCCAGCAGCCGAGGGGGAGCCCCCTATGGCTACACCTTC,CASSRGGAPYGYTF
TRBV30,.,.,TRBJ2-1,TGTGCCTGGAGTCGAATCGAGTTGATAAACAATGAGCAGTTCTTC,CAWSRIELINNEQFF
TRBV7-2,.,TRBD2,TRBJ2-5,TGTGCCAGCAGCTACCTGGGAGGGCGAGAGACCCAGTACTTC,CASSYLGGRETQYF
TRBV9,.,TRBD2,TRBJ2-3,TGTGCCAGCAGCCACCGAGGAGGAGCGGGGGGCTCAGATACGCAGTATTTT,CASSHRGGAGGSDTQYF
TRBV5-1,.,TRBD1,TRBJ2-7,TGCGCCAGCAGCTTGGTAGTTGGGACAGGGGATCTCTACGAGCAGTACTTC,CASSLVVGTGDLYEQYF
TRBV7-2,.,TRBD1,TRBJ1-2,TGTGCCAGCAGCTCTGGGACAGGGAGAGGCTATGGCTACACCTTC,CASSSGTGRGYGYTF
TRBV5-1,.,TRBD1,TRBJ2-7,TGCGCCAGCAGCTTGTCCAATCAGGGGGCCGCGAAGGGCGAGCAGTACTTC,CASSLSNQGAAKGEQYF
TRBV2,.,.,TRBJ1-1,TGTGCCATCTCACGCGGCGGGAACACTGAAGCTTTCTTT,CAISRGGNTEAFF
TRBV5-5,.,.,TRBJ2-7,TGTGCCAGCAGCTTAGTCGGTAGCGGCTCCTACGAGCAGTACTTC,CASSLVGSGSYEQYF
TRBV30,.,.,TRBJ2-2,TGTGCCTGGAGTGTACAACTAAACACCGGGGAGCTGTTTTTT,CAWSVQLNTGELFF
TRBV2,.,.,TRBJ2-7,TGTGCCAGCATTCTGGACTCCTTCTCCTACGAGCAGTACTTC,CASILDSFSYEQYF
TRBV7-9,.,TRBD1,TRBJ2-2,TGTGCCAGCAGCAAGGGACAGGGGGACACCGGGGAGCTGTTTTTT,CASSKGQGDTGELFF
TRBV3-1/TRBV3-2,.,.,TRBJ2-2,TGTGCCAGCAGCCAAGCAGGGCCCGGGGAGCTGTTTTTT,CASSQAGPGELFF
TRBV19,.,TRBD1,TRBJ2-6,TGTGCCAGTAGTGTCCGAGGACAGGCGATCTCTGGGGCCAACGTCCTGACTTTC,CASSVRGQAISGANVLTF
TRBV2,.,TRBD1,TRBJ1-4,TGTGCCAGCAGACAGGGGACTAATGAAAAACTGTTTTTT,CASRQGTNEKLFF
TRBV9,.,TRBD2,TRBJ2-3,TGTGCCAGCGCCCGGGGGGGACTAGACCAAGATACGCAGTATTTT,CASARGGLDQDTQYF
TRBV18,.,.,TRBJ1-1,TGTGCCAGCTCCGACGTCCCCCGCGGCGCTTTCTTT,CASSDVPRGAFF
TRBV28,once,.,TRBJ2-3,TGTGCCAGCAGTTTAGGTCTCCAGGGAGATACGCAGTATTTT,CASSLGLQGDTQYF
TRBV6-5,once,.,TRBJ2-2,TGTGCCAGCAGTCCGGGACAAATCACCGGGGAGCTGTTTTTT,CASSPGQITGELFF
TRBV7-9,.,TRBD1,TRBJ1-5,TGTGCCAGCAGCACCACAGACAGGGGGAATCAGCCCCAGCATTTT,CASSTTDRGNQPQHF
TRBV6-1,once,TRBD2,TRBJ2-1,TGTGCCAGCAGTGAGATAGCGGGGGACAATGAGCAGTTCTTC,CASSEIAGDNEQFF
TRBV12-5,.,.,TRBJ1-5,TGTGCTAGTGGTTTGGTACCAGGGGACGAGCATAGCAATCAGCCCCAGCATTTT,CASGLVPGDEHSNQPQHF
TRBV2,.,TRBD1,TRBJ2-3,TGTGCCAGCAGTGAACAGGGGGCGGCAGATACGCAGTATTTT,CASSEQGAADTQYF
TRBV11-2,.,.,TRBJ2-5,TGTGCCAGCAGCTTAGATCTGGCTGAGACCCAGTACTTC,CASSLDLAETQYF
TRBV7-8,.,.,TRBJ1-2,TGTGCCAGCAGCCTAAGGGGGGGCTACACCTTC,CASSLRGGYTF
TRBV5-1,.,TRBD1,TRBJ1-2,TGCGCCAGCAGCAGACAGGGCGAAGGGATGAACTATGGCTACACCTTC,CASSRQGEGMNYGYTF
TRBV15,.,TRBD1,TRBJ2-3,TGTGCCACCAGCCCGACAGGGGGGTACACAGATACGCAGTATTTT,CATSPTGGYTDTQYF
TRBV7-8,.,.,TRBJ2-1,TGTGCCAGCAGCTTAGCGAGGAGCTCCTACAATGAGCAGTTCTTC,CASSLARSSYNEQFF
TRBV7-2,.,TRBD2,TRBJ2-7,TGTGCCAGCAGCTCCACTAGCGGGGGCCTCTACGAGCAGTACTTC,CASSSTSGGLYEQYF
TRBV6-5,.,.,TRBJ1-1,TGTGCCAGCAGGATCTCTCGGACAGTTGAAGCTTTCTTT,CASRISRTVEAFF
TRBV27,.,.,TRBJ2-2,TGTGCCAGCAGTTTGGTTTGGCCAGTCGGGTCCGGGGAGCTGTTTTTT,CASSLVWPVGSGELFF
TRBV5-6,.,.,TRBJ2-6,TGTGCCAGCAGCTTGGCAGGGGGGTTGTACGGGGCCAACGTCCTGACTTTC,CASSLAGGLYGANVLTF
TRBV12-3/TRBV12-4,.,.,TRBJ2-1,TGTGCCAGCAGTCCTATTGGGGCCAATGAGCAGTTCTTC,CASSPIGANEQFF
TRBV6-2/TRBV6-3,.,.,TRBJ2-5,TGTGCCAGCAGTTACGGCATCCTCCAAGAGACCCAGTACTTC,CASSYGILQETQYF
TRBV4-1,.,TRBD1,TRBJ2-7,TGCGCCAGCAGCCAAGAGATAAACGACAGGGGCTCAACCTACGAGCAGTACTTC,CASSQEINDRGSTYEQYF
TRBV5-1,once,TRBD2,TRBJ2-1,TGCGCCAGCAGCTACATAGCGGGGGGGTACAATGAGCAGTTCTTC,CASSYIAGGYNEQFF
TRBV19,.,.,TRBJ1-4,TGTGCCAGTAGTATTCTCAGAGGTGAAAAACTGTTTTTT,CASSILRGEKLFF
TRBV7-2,few,TRBD1,TRBJ1-4,TGTGCCAGCAGCAGGACAGGGAATAATGAAAAACTGTTTTTT,CASSRTGNNEKLFF
TRBV19,.,.,TRBJ2-1,TGTGCCAGTAGACCTAGAGGATTGAATGAGCAGTTCTTC,CASRPRGLNEQFF